Listed here are 27 T cell receptor beta chains from one sample, sequenced in a study of T-cell memory formation after mild COVID-19 (dated by TCRdb to the early 2020s). Receptor libraries were prepared by 5' RACE. Sequencing used an Illumina NovaSeq 6000. The public reads were reanalyzed by TCRdb: fastp trimming at Q25, MiXCR alignment, in-frame beta chains only. Rows with one shared CDR3 protein collapse into an entry with the most common genes and DNA. A total of around 420,000 distinct CDR3 sequences appear in this sample, less than 25% of them only once. The top ten clonotypes cover around 8.1% of the sample. Sequencing used PBMCs or a T cell subset sorted from them (not recorded which). Source of these receptors: an adult woman who had mild COVID-19 (a few samples of this study predate the infection). The sample titles of this study are shuffled in the database, so cell type and time point are left out; the donor was told from shared clones.

The chain employs TRBV7-2 and TRBJ2-2; D might be TRBD2 (5 bases). Germline CDR1 and CDR2: SGHTA and FQGNSA. Trimming removed 1 base from V and 10 bases from J, with 13 bases in between. CDR3 length equals 14 residues. The CDR3 region is CASSLVGGPSELFF. The CDR3 bases are TGTGCCAGCAGCTTAGTGGGCGGGCCGTCGGAGCTGTTTTTT.

The chain combines TRBV2 with TRBJ2-1; D call uncertain. The germline V gene has CDR1 SNHLY and CDR2 FYNNEI. V was shortened by 9 bases and J by 2 bases, with 14 bases between the two germline ends. The CDR3 is 14 amino acids. This CDR3 is CARSVDKPYNEQFF. The CDR3 nucleotides read TGTGCCAGATCCGTCGACAAACCCTACAATGAGCAGTTCTTC. The complete variable domain, with remaining parts taken from reference TRBV2 and TRBJ2-1, reads EPEVTQTPSHQVTQMGQEVILRCVPISNHLYFYWYRQILGQKVEFLVSFYNNEISEKSEIFDDQFSVERPDGSNFTLKIRSTKLEDSAMYFCARSVDKPYNEQFFGPGTRLTVL.

This clonotype was counted only a few times. The chain employs TRBV7-6 and TRBJ2-1; the D gene could be TRBD1 or TRBD2 (5 bases each). This CDR3 region has 16 residues. V lost 1 base and J 5 bases, leaving 15 bases between the germline ends. The germline gives CDR1 SGHVS, CDR2 FNYEAQ. CDR3 amino acids: CASSLVEGTIHNEQFF. CDR3 sequence (DNA): TGTGCCAGCAGCTTAGTTGAAGGGACCATTCACAATGAGCAGTTCTTC. Together with reference TRBV7-6 and TRBJ2-1, the CDR3 gives the full variable domain: GAGVSQSPRYKVTKRGQDVALRCDPISGHVSLYWYRQALGQGPEFLTYFNYEAQQDKSGLPNDRFSAERPEGSISTLTIQRTEQRDSAMYRCASSLVEGTIHNEQFFGPGTRLTVL.

The chain couples TRBV24-1 to TRBJ2-7; TRBD1 is a possible D gene (7 bases). Germline-derived CDR1 and CDR2 are KGHDR and SFDVKD. This CDR3 is 16 amino acids long. Trimming left V 4 bases short and J 2 bases short, with 17 bases between. CDR3 in amino acids: CATSDPGGTETYEQYF. The CDR3 DNA follows: TGTGCCACCAGTGACCCTGGGGGGACAGAGACCTACGAGCAGTACTTC.

The rearrangement uses TRBV24-1 and TRBJ2-3; no clear D gene. This CDR3 is built from 13 residues. V was trimmed by 4 bases and J by 4 bases, leaving 8 bases between them. CDR1 and CDR2 from the germline V gene are KGHDR and SFDVKD. CDR3 loop: CATSELVADTQYF. CDR3 sequence (DNA): TGTGCCACCAGTGAGCTAGTAGCAGATACGCAGTATTTT.

This clonotype was recorded a few times. The CDR3 sequence is CASSLTRGQTEAFF. The CDR3 DNA sequence: TGTGCCAGCAGCTTAACCAGGGGGCAAACTGAAGCTTTCTTT. The chain joins TRBV11-2 to TRBJ1-1; TRBD1 matches at 8 bases. The CDR3 loop spans 14 amino acids. V was pared by 2 bases and J by 5 bases, with 4 bases of the junction left unmatched. From germline, CDR1 is SGHAT and CDR2 FQNNGV.

The chain uses TRBV12-3 or TRBV12-4 and TRBJ2-1; D perhaps matches TRBD1 (6 bases). The CDR3 is 14 residues long. V was trimmed by 6 bases and J by 6 bases, leaving 15 bases between them. Written as DNA, the CDR3 is TGTGCCAGCAGACCCGGACAGAAGTCCAATGAGCAGTTCTTC. This sequence encodes CASRPGQKSNEQFF.

The J gene is TRBJ2-1, the V gene TRBV7-9, with D possibly matching TRBD2 (6 bases). V lost 5 bases to trimming and J lost 1 base, with 15 bases between them. The CDR3 length is 16 residues. Germline CDR1 and CDR2: SEHNR and FQNEAQ (reference sequence). The CDR3 region has the DNA TGTGCCAGCAGCCTAACGGGGACTCTTTCCTACAATGAGCAGTTCTTC. It yields the protein CASSLTGTLSYNEQFF.

The chain joins TRBV29-1 to TRBJ2-5; 9 nucleotides agree with TRBD1. The CDR3 length is 13 residues. J lost 5 bases, V lost 5 bases, and 6 bases had no gene match. CDR1 and CDR2 from the germline V gene are SQVTM and ANQGSEA. The CDR3 DNA reads as TGCAGCGTTCAACAGGGGGCGGGGGAGACCCAGTACTTC. Its translation: CSVQQGAGETQYF.

This clonotype was detected a few times. The V call is TRBV10-3, the J call TRBJ2-7; TRBD1 is a possible D gene (6 bases). This CDR3 region has 15 residues. The V end was cut by 5 bases, the J end by 1 base, with 15 bases between. Germline values: CDR1 ENHRY, CDR2 SYGVKD. Here the CDR3 DNA reads TGTGCCATCAGTACAGGGCCCCAGGGGTCCTACGAGCAGTACTTC. Its translation: CAISTGPQGSYEQYF.

The rearrangement uses TRBV12-3 or TRBV12-4 and TRBJ1-1, with no clear D. CDR3 length equals 15 residues. Trimming took off 6 bases at V and 6 bases at J, with 20 bases between the two ends. CDR3 protein: CASSLYPGVSSEAFF. For the CDR3, the DNA is TGTGCCAGCAGCTTATACCCTGGTGTCAGCTCTGAAGCTTTCTTT.

The sample holds a few counts of this clonotype. CDR3 residues: CASRPGGSVDTQYF. DNA for the CDR3: TGTGCCAGCAGGCCAGGGGGCTCTGTAGATACGCAGTATTTT. This chain links TRBV7-2 with TRBJ2-3; TRBD1 matches at 8 bases. The CDR3 length is 14 residues. Germline CDR1 reads SGHTA; CDR2 reads FQGNSA. V was clipped by 6 bases and J by 5 bases; unmatched bases: 7.

This rearrangement joins TRBV7-3 to TRBJ2-1; 7 positions agree with TRBD1. Germline V gene data show CDR1 as SGHTA and CDR2 as FQGTGA. The CDR3 length is 15 residues. V gave up 0 bases and J gave up 6 bases; unmatched junction bases: 5. CDR3 sequence reads: CASSLTGQYINEQFF. The CDR3 DNA sequence: TGTGCCAGCAGCTTAACGGGACAGTATATCAATGAGCAGTTCTTC.

This rearrangement joins TRBV2 to TRBJ2-5; TRBD2 agrees at 11 bases. Germline V gives CDR1 SNHLY, CDR2 FYNNEI. V shed 8 bases and J 1 base; nucleotides not matched to a gene: 6. This CDR3 is 15 amino acids long. DNA for the CDR3: TGTGCCAGCGTCGCTAGCGGGGGGCTCCAAGAGACCCAGTACTTC. This translates into CASVASGGLQETQYF.

This clonotype has ten or more counts. The V and J genes are TRBV7-9 and TRBJ2-7; D gene unclear. The V gene's germline CDR1 is SEHNR and CDR2 FQNEAQ (reference sequence). Between the trimmed V and J ends, which lost 5 bases and 3 bases, there was a span of 14 bases. The CDR3 spans 14 residues. The CDR3 nucleotides read TGTGCCAGCAGCGCCACGGGTCCGAACTACGAGCAGTACTTC. Residues: CASSATGPNYEQYF. Combining the CDR3 with reference TRBV7-9 and TRBJ2-7 gives the whole variable domain DTGVSQNPRHKITKRGQNVTFRCDPISEHNRLYWYRQTLGQGPEFLTYFQNEAQLEKSRLLSDRFSAERPKGSFSTLEIQRTEQGDSAMYLCASSATGPNYEQYFGPGTRLTVT.

The chain joins TRBV5-6 to TRBJ2-2, with 8 nucleotides matching TRBD1. Unmatched junction bases numbered 6, after V lost 0 bases and J lost 8 bases. Germline V gene data show CDR1 as SGHDT and CDR2 as YYEEEE. CDR3 length: 15 amino acids. CDR3 DNA: TGTGCCAGCAGCTTGGGCCGGACAGGGTCTGGGGAGCTGTTTTTT. Translated, it gives CASSLGRTGSGELFF.

This clonotype was seen a few times. V and J are TRBV24-1 and TRBJ2-1; the D gene is possibly TRBD2 (5 bases). The CDR3 covers 15 residues. V was shortened by 5 bases and J by 1 base, with 11 bases between the two germline ends. Germline CDR1 is KGHDR and CDR2 is SFDVKD. In DNA form, the CDR3 reads TGTGCCACCAGTGTAATCCGGGGATCCTACAATGAGCAGTTCTTC. It yields the protein CATSVIRGSYNEQFF.

The chain joins TRBV6-6 to TRBJ2-5, with 10 bases lining up with TRBD2. Germline loops: CDR1 MNHNY, CDR2 SVGAGI (reference sequence). The CDR3 is 16 amino acids. V lost 7 bases, J lost 3 bases, and 11 bases stayed unmatched. This CDR3 is CASTGPGTSEKETQYF. The CDR3 coding sequence is TGTGCCAGCACCGGACCCGGGACTAGCGAGAAAGAGACCCAGTACTTC.

V and J are TRBV15 and TRBJ2-3; D remains ambiguous. This CDR3 is built from 16 residues. Germline-derived CDR1 and CDR2 are LNHNV and YYDKDF (reference sequence). Between the trimmed V and J ends, which lost 5 bases and 2 bases, there was a span of 17 bases. DNA for the CDR3: TGTGCCACCAGCTTGTCGTGGCCCGGAATCACAGATACGCAGTATTTT. It translates to CATSLSWPGITDTQYF.

This sequence joins TRBV20-1 and TRBJ1-5; D not resolved. This CDR3 has 14 amino acids. From germline, CDR1 is DFQATT and CDR2 SNEGSKA (reference sequence). The ends were cut back, 2 bases at V and 2 bases at J, with 10 bases in the middle. CDR3 residues: CSARRSTGNQPQHF. CDR3 sequence (DNA): TGCAGTGCTAGAAGGTCAACGGGCAATCAGCCCCAGCATTTT.

The chain recombines TRBV9 with TRBJ2-1, with 11 positions matching TRBD2. Germline V gene lookup returns CDR1 SGDLS and CDR2 YYNGEE. V shed 2 bases and J 4 bases; nucleotides not matched to a gene: 5. CDR3 length: 16 residues. CDR3 sequence (DNA): TGTGCCAGCAGCGTTAGCGGGAGGGCCACATACAATGAGCAGTTCTTC. Its protein product is CASSVSGRATYNEQFF. Variable domain in full (rest from reference TRBV9 and TRBJ2-1): DSGVTQTPKHLITATGQRVTLRCSPRSGDLSVYWYQQSLDQGLQFLIQYYNGEERAKGNILERFSAQQFPDLHSELNLSSLELGDSALYFCASSVSGRATYNEQFFGPGTRLTVL.

The chain has TRBV2 and TRBJ2-3; 10 bases are shared with TRBD1. Germline V lookup: CDR1 SNHLY, CDR2 FYNNEI. J lost 6 bases, V lost 6 bases, and 12 bases had no gene match. The CDR3 runs to 16 residues. The CDR3 region is CASRDPGQGDLDTQYF. The CDR3 nucleotides read TGTGCCAGCAGAGACCCCGGACAGGGGGACTTGGATACGCAGTATTTT.

The chain links TRBV20-1 to TRBJ1-2; 9 nucleotides align to TRBD1. Germline V gives CDR1 DFQATT, CDR2 SNEGSKA (reference sequence). This CDR3 is built from 18 residues. V was pared by 5 bases and J by 5 bases, with 21 bases of the junction left unmatched. CDR3 bases: TGCAGTGCTCCGGGGGGACAGGGTTTATCACATCGGTTGTATGGCTACACCTTC. This translates into CSAPGGQGLSHRLYGYTF.

This clonotype came up a few times. The chain uses TRBV7-8 and TRBJ1-5; D gene unclear. The ends were cut back, 0 bases at V and 7 bases at J, with 16 bases in the middle. Germline lookup yields CDR1 SGHVS and CDR2 FQNEAQ. This CDR3 has 16 amino acids. CDR3 sequence (DNA): TGTGCCAGCAGCTTAGCGCTCGGAGGGATCAGCCAGCCCCAGCATTTT. Its translation: CASSLALGGISQPQHF.

The table lists this clonotype with a few counts. The chain joins TRBV19 to TRBJ1-4, with TRBD1 as a possible D gene (6 bases). The CDR3 runs 16 residues. Germline loops: CDR1 LNHDA, CDR2 SQIVND (reference sequence). The CDR3 region is CASSTPTGTSNEKLFF. CDR3 nucleotide sequence: TGTGCTTCTAGTACGCCCACAGGGACTTCCAATGAAAAACTGTTTTTT.

This clonotype occurred a few times. The rearrangement joins TRBV12-3 or TRBV12-4 to TRBJ1-6; no reliable D call. This CDR3 is built from 14 residues. V gave up 8 bases and J gave up 5 bases, with 13 bases separating them. CDR3 sequence: CASGRASDNSPLHF. The CDR3 DNA follows: TGTGCCAGCGGGAGGGCAAGCGATAATTCACCCCTCCACTTT.

The rearrangement joins TRBV11-2 to TRBJ2-2, with 9 bases aligning to TRBD2. The CDR3 runs 16 residues. V was pared by 3 bases and J by 3 bases, with 5 bases of the junction left unmatched. Germline V lookup: CDR1 SGHAT, CDR2 FQNNGV. Here the CDR3 DNA reads TGTGCCAGCAGCTTCCAGCGGGAGGTTGACACCGGGGAGCTGTTTTTT. Its translation is CASSFQREVDTGELFF.